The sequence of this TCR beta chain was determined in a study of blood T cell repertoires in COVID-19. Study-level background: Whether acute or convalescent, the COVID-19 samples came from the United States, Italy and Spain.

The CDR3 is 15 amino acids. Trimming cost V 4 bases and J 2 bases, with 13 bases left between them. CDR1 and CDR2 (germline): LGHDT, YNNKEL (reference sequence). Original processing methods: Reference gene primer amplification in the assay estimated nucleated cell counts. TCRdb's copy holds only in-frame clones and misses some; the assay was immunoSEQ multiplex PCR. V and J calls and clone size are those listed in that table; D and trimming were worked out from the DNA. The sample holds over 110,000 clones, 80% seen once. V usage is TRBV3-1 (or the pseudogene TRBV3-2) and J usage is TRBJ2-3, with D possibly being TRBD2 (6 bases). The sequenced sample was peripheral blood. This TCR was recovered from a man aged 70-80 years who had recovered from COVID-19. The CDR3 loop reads CASSLSGALTDTQYF. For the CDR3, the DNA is TGTGCCAGCAGCCTTAGCGGAGCTCTCACAGATACGCAGTATTTT.